This TCR beta chain was identified in a study of blood T cell repertoires in COVID-19. Study summary: The United States, Italy and Spain were the sources of the acute and convalescent COVID-19 samples.

For this clone: This specimen includes other DNA sequences encoding the same CDR3.

Original data processing: The assay estimated nucleated cells by amplifying reference gene primers. Assay used: immunoSEQ multiplex PCR; TCRdb lists only in-frame clones, some missing. V, J and clone size are taken as reported in that table, and D and trimming were inferred from the DNA itself. This table has about 140,000 clones, around 82% appearing once. Losses at the gene ends were 2 bases for V and 7 bases for J; bases not matched to a gene: 7. The CDR3 sequence is 14 residues long. Germline lookup yields CDR1 SGHVS and CDR2 FQNEAQ. The chain employs TRBV7-8 and TRBJ2-7; 8 bases fit TRBD2. The source material was peripheral blood. This receptor was obtained from a man aged 55-75 years with acute or convalescent COVID-19. The CDR3 region is CASSLLAGGREQYF. The DNA of the CDR3 is TGTGCCAGCAGCTTATTGGCGGGAGGTAGGGAGCAGTACTTC.